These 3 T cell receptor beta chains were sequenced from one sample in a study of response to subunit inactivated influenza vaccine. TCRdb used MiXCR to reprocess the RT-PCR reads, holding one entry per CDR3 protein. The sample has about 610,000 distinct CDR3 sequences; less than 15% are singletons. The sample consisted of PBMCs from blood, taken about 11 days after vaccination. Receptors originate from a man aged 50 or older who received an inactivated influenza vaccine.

CDR3 DNA: TGTGCCATCAGCAGGGAGAACTCCTACAATGAGCAGTTCTTC. This gives the protein CAISRENSYNEQFF. The chain has TRBV10-3 and TRBJ2-1; D tentatively fits TRBD1 or TRBD2 (5 bases each). The CDR3 totals 14 residues. Trimming pared 6 bases from V and 0 bases from J, leaving 9 bases between. In germline, CDR1 is ENHRY, CDR2 SYGVKD.

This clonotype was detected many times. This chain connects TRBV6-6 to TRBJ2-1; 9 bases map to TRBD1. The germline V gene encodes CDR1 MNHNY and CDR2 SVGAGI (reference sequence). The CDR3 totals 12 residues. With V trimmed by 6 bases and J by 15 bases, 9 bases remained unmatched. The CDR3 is CASSPSGTGLFF. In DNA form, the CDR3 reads TGTGCCAGCAGCCCGTCCGGGACAGGGCTGTTCTTC.

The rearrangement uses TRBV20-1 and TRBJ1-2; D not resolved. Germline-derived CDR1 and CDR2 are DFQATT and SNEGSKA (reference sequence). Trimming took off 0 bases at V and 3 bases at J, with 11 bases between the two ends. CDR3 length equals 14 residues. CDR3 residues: CSARDRQDYYGYTF. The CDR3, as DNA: TGCAGTGCTAGAGATCGGCAGGACTACTATGGCTACACCTTC.